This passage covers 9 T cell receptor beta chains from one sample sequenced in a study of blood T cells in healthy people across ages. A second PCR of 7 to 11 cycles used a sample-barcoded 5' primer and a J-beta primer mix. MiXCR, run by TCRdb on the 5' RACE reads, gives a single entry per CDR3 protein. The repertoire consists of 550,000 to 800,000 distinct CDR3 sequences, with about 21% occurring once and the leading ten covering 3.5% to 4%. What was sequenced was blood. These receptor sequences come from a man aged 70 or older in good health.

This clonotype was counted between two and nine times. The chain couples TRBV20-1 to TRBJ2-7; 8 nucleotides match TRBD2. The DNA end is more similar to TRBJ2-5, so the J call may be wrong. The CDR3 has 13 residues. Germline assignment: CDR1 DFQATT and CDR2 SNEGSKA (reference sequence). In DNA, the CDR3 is TGCAGTGCTGTGACTAGCGTGCAAGAGACCCAGTACTTC. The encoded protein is CSAVTSVQETQYF.

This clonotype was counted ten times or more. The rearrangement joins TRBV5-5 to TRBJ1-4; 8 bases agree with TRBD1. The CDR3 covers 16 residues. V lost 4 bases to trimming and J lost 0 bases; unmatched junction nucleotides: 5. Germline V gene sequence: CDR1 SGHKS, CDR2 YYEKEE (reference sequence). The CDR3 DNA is TGTGCCAGCAGCCAAGACAGGGGCCCAACTAATGAAAAACTGTTTTTT. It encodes CASSQDRGPTNEKLFF.

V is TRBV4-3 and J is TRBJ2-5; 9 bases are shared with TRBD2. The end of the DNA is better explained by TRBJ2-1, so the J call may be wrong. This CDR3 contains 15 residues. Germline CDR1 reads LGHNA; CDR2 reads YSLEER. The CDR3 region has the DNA TGCGCCAGCGGGATCGCGGGGGGGTCTTACAATGAGCAGTTCTTC. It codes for CASGIAGGSYNEQFF.

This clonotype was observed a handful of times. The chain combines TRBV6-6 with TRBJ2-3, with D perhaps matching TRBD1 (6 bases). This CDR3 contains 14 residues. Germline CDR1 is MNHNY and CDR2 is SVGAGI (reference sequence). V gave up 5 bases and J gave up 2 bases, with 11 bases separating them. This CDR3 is CASSQDSNTDTQYF. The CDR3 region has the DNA TGTGCCAGCAGTCAGGACAGTAACACAGATACGCAGTATTTT.

This chain's CDR3 is CASCRAYGETQYF. CDR3 sequence (DNA): TGTGCCAGCTGCCGGGCCTATGGAGAGACCCAGTACTTC. The chain links TRBV21-1 to TRBJ2-5; the D call in the table, TRBD2, was not verified against the DNA. TRBV21-1 is designated a pseudogene. The CDR3 runs to 13 residues.

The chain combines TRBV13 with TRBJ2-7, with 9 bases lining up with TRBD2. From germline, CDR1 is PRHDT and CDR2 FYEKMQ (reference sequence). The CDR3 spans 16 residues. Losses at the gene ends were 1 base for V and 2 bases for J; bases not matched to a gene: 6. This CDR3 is CASSLEASGTAYEQYF. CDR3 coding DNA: TGTGCCAGCAGCTTAGAAGCTAGCGGGACCGCCTACGAGCAGTACTTC.

In nucleotides, the CDR3 is TGTGCCAGCAGCGAACCGGGGTCTGGCGGGAGGAAGACAGATACGCAGTATTTT. This encodes CASSEPGSGGRKTDTQYF. The chain joins TRBV3-1 to TRBJ2-3; 8 positions match TRBD2. Germline V gene sequence: CDR1 LGHDT, CDR2 YNNKEL (reference sequence). This CDR3 region has 18 residues. The ends lost 5 bases at V and 3 bases at J; junction bases unmatched: 16.

The CDR3 spells CASSYAAGGFTDTQYF. The CDR3 DNA reads TGTGCCAGCAGTTACGCGGCGGGAGGGTTCACAGATACGCAGTATTTT. The rearrangement joins TRBV6-5 to TRBJ2-3, with TRBD2 identical over 9 bases. Germline CDR1 is MNHEY and CDR2 is SVGAGI. The trim removed 2 bases at V and 2 bases at J, leaving 5 bases unmatched. This CDR3 contains 16 residues.

CDR3 sequence reads: CASSFSGGRQPQHF. The CDR3 bases are TGTGCCAGCAGTTTTTCGGGAGGGCGGCAGCCCCAGCATTTT. The chain joins TRBV12-3 or TRBV12-4 to TRBJ1-5; no definite D call. The CDR3 length is 14 residues. The V end lost 3 bases, the J end lost 7 bases, and 13 bases lay between the germline ends.